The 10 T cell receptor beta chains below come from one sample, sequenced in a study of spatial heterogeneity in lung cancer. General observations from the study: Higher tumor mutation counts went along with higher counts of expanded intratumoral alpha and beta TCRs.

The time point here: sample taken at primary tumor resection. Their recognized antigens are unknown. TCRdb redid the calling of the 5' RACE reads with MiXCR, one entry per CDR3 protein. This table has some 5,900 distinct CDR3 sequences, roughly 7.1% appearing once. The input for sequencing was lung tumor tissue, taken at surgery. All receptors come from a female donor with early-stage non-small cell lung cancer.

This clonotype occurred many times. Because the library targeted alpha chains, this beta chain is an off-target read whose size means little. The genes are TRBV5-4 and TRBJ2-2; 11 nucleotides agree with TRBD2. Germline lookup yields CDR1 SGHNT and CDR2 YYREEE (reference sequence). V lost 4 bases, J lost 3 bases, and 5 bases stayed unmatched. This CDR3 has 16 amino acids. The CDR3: CASSNRLAGHTGELFF. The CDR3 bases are TGTGCCAGCAGCAACAGACTAGCGGGACACACCGGGGAGCTGTTTTTT.

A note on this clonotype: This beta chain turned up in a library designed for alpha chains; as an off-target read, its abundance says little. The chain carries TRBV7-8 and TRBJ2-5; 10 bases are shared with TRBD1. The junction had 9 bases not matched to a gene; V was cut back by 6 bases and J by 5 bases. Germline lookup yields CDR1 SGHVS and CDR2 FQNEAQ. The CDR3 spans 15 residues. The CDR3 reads CASRPTRTGGETQYF. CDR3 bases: TGTGCCAGCAGGCCAACCCGGACAGGGGGGGAGACCCAGTACTTC.

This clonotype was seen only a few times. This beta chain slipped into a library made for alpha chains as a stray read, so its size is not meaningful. DNA of the CDR3: TGTGCCAGCCGGAACAGGGTCAACTATGGCTACACCTTC. Its protein product is CASRNRVNYGYTF. The genes are TRBV28 and TRBJ1-2; D might be TRBD1 (6 bases). The V end was cut by 8 bases, the J end by 2 bases, with 12 bases between. This CDR3 region has 13 residues. In germline, CDR1 is MDHEN, CDR2 SYDVKM.

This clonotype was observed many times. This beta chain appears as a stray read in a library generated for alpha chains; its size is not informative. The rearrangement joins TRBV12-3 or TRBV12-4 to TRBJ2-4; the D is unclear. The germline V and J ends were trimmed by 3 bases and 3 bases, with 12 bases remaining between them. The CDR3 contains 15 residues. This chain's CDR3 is CASSFLQPGKNIQYF. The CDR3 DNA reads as TGTGCCAGCAGTTTCCTACAACCGGGCAAAAACATTCAGTACTTC.

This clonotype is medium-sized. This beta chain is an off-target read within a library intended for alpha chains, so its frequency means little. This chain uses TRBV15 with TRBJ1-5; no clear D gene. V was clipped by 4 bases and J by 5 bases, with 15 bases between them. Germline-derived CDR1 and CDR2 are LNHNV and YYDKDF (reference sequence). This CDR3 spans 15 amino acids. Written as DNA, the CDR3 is TGTGCCACCAGCACTGACACGGGGAAAGATCAGCCCCAGCATTTT. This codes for CATSTDTGKDQPQHF.

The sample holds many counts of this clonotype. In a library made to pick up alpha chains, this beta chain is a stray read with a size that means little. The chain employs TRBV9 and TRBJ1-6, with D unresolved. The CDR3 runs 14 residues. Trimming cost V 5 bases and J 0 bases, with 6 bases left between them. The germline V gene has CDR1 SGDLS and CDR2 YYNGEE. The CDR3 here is CASSGSSYNSPLHF. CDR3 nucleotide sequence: TGTGCCAGCAGTGGGAGCTCCTATAATTCACCCCTCCACTTT.

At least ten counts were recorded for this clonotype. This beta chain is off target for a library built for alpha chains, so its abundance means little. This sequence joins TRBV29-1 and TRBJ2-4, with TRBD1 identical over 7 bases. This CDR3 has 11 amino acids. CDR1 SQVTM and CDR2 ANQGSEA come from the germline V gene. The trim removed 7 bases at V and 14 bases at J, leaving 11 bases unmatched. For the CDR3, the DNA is TGCAGCGCTGCACAGGGGCTTCTAAAGTACTTC. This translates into CSAAQGLLKYF.

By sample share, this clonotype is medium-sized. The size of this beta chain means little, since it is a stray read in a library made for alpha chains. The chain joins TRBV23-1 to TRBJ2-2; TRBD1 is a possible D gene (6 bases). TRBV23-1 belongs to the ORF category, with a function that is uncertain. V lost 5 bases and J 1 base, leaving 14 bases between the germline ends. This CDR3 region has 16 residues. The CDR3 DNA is TGCGCCAGCAGTTTTTCCTCGGACAGGAACACCGGGGAGCTGTTTTTT. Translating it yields CASSFSSDRNTGELFF.

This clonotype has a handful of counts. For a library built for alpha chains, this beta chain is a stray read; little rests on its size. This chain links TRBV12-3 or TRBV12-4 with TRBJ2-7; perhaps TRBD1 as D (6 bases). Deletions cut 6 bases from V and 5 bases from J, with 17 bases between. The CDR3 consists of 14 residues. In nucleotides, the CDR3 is TGTGCCAGCAGCCGCGTTCAGGGGCAGCACGAGCAGTACTTC. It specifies CASSRVQGQHEQYF.

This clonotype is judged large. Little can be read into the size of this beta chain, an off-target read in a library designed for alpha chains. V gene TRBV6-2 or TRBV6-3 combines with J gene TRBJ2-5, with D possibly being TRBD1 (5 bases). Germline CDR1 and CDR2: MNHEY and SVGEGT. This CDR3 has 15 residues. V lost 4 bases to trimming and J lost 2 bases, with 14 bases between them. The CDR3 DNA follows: TGTGCCAGCAGTTTACAAGGGGCGCCTCAAGAGACCCAGTACTTC. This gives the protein CASSLQGAPQETQYF.